A single sample gave rise to the 20 T cell receptor beta chains below, sequenced in a study of T cells in Graves' hyperthyroidism and ophthalmopathy (dated by TCRdb to between 2019 and 2020). Libraries were prepared through multiplex PCR. The listed sequencing device is Illumina HiSeq 2000. The TCR beta CDR3 regions were amplified from the RNA transcripts. A first-round RT-PCR of the TCR CDR3 used the HTBI primer set with the Qiagen OneStep RT-PCR kit. TCRdb ran its own pipeline on the public reads, namely fastp trimming at Q25 and MiXCR clone calling, and kept in-frame beta chains. Each CDR3 protein appears once, grouped with its most common genes and DNA. In all, the sample holds around 300,000 distinct CDR3 sequences, and approximately 26% of those were seen once. The ten largest clones take up over 25% of the sample. Sequenced: blood. The receptors come from a middle-aged man with Graves' hyperthyroidism that later progressed to Graves' ophthalmopathy.

This clonotype appeared many times. V gene TRBV6-4 combines with J gene TRBJ2-3; TRBD2 matches at 8 bases. After removal of 4 bases from V and 0 bases from J, the junction contained 0 bases not matched to a gene. The CDR3 runs to 14 residues. Per germline, CDR1 MRHNA and CDR2 SNTAGT. CDR3 amino acids: CASSASGSTDTQYF. DNA of the CDR3: TGTGCCAGCAGTGCTAGCGGGAGCACAGATACGCAGTATTTT.

The gene calls are TRBV12-3 or TRBV12-4 and TRBJ2-7; D might be TRBD2 (6 bases). The CDR3 is 14 amino acids. Trimming shortened V by 6 bases and J by 5 bases, and 17 bases separated the two germline ends. DNA of the CDR3: TGTGCCAGCAGGGACGGAGGGGATCTGAACGAGCAGTACTTC. It is translated as CASRDGGDLNEQYF.

This clonotype appeared once. J is TRBJ1-2 and V is TRBV12-3 or TRBV12-4; 9 bases are shared with TRBD1. The CDR3 runs to 15 residues. The V and J ends lost 3 bases and 7 bases, in that order; junction bases with no gene match: 9. CDR3 loop: CASSFGTGRQGGYTF. In DNA form, the CDR3 reads TGTGCCAGCAGTTTCGGGACAGGGAGGCAAGGTGGCTACACCTTC.

This clonotype was recorded at least ten times. This rearrangement joins TRBV7-2 to TRBJ2-2; 10 bases map to TRBD2. The CDR3 runs 16 residues. The V segment lost 3 bases and the J segment 5 bases; nucleotides outside the gene matches: 6. CDR1 SGHTA and CDR2 FQGNSA come from the germline V gene. The CDR3, as DNA: TGTGCCAGCAGCTTCAAGGCTAGCGGGAGTACCGGGGAGCTGTTTTTT. This codes for CASSFKASGSTGELFF.

This clonotype was counted ten times or more. The chain couples TRBV20-1 to TRBJ2-7; the match to TRBD2 covers 8 bases. Losses at the gene ends were 1 base for V and 4 bases for J; bases not matched to a gene: 6. Germline loops: CDR1 DFQATT, CDR2 SNEGSKA (reference sequence). This CDR3 spans 14 amino acids. DNA of the CDR3: TGCAGTGCTAGAGGTAGCGGGAATGGTTACGAGCAGTACTTC. Amino acid sequence: CSARGSGNGYEQYF.

This clonotype was seen many times. This sequence joins TRBV11-3 and TRBJ1-2, with D maybe TRBD1 (6 bases). Trimming stripped 5 bases from V and 4 bases from J, with 23 bases between. Looked up from germline, CDR1 is SGHNT and CDR2 is YENEEA. The CDR3 extends over 17 amino acids. CDR3 DNA sequence: TGTGCCAGCAGCGGATCCCCTTCTGGCGGAGGGGGCTATGGCTACACCTTC. Its translation: CASSGSPSGGGGYGYTF.

This chain links TRBV6-5 with TRBJ2-5; D might be TRBD2 (6 bases). CDR3 length: 17 amino acids. V shed 0 bases and J shed 1 base, with 15 bases lying between them. Germline CDR1 and CDR2: MNHEY and SVGAGI. CDR3 loop: CASSYSILGGPQETQYF. The CDR3 bases are TGTGCCAGCAGTTACTCGATCTTGGGAGGCCCCCAAGAGACCCAGTACTTC.

This clonotype showed up many times. The chain couples TRBV12-5 to TRBJ2-3; tentatively, D is TRBD2 (5 bases). V was pared by 4 bases and J by 0 bases, with 8 bases between. This CDR3 comprises 14 residues. From germline, CDR1 is LGHNT and CDR2 FRNRAP. This CDR3 is CASGSGGSTDTQYF. The DNA of the CDR3 is TGTGCTAGTGGTTCAGGAGGTAGCACAGATACGCAGTATTTT.

The chain employs TRBV2 and TRBJ2-7; D perhaps matches TRBD2 (6 bases). This CDR3 contains 16 residues. Germline lookup yields CDR1 SNHLY and CDR2 FYNNEI. V was trimmed by 11 bases and J by 2 bases, leaving 25 bases between them. The CDR3 sequence is CAGGQITISGTYEQYF. Here the CDR3 DNA reads TGTGCCGGAGGTCAAATAACTATTAGCGGAACCTACGAGCAGTACTTC.

V gene TRBV12-5 combines with J gene TRBJ2-6, with 8 bases that match TRBD1. The CDR3 length is 18 residues. V shed 2 bases and J 0 bases; nucleotides not matched to a gene: 6. CDR1 is LGHNT and CDR2 is FRNRAP in the germline V gene. The CDR3 spells CASGLIGGTGSGANVLTF. The CDR3 coding sequence is TGTGCTAGTGGTTTGATTGGGGGGACAGGCTCTGGGGCCAACGTCCTGACTTTC.

There are many counts of this clonotype. The V call is TRBV7-2, the J call TRBJ2-5; D not resolved. Trimming pared 5 bases from V and 7 bases from J, leaving 14 bases between. This CDR3 has 13 amino acids. Germline V CDR1 and CDR2: SGHTA, FQGNSA. In DNA form, the CDR3 reads TGTGCCAGCAGCCCTCTAGTGGCTGGGACCCAGTACTTC. Protein product: CASSPLVAGTQYF.

Ten or more counts support this clonotype. This sequence joins TRBV27 and TRBJ2-2; 9 bases are a match to TRBD1. V lost 4 bases and J lost 7; bases outside the gene matches: 4. Germline CDR1 is MNHEY and CDR2 is SMNVEV (reference sequence). The CDR3 is 14 residues long. As DNA, the CDR3 is TGTGCCAGCAGTTCCACGACAGGGGGCGGGGAGCTGTTTTTT. Its translation: CASSSTTGGGELFF.

This clonotype came up a few times. V and J are TRBV6-1 and TRBJ2-7; D is ambiguous. Trimming removed 7 bases at V and 0 bases at J, with 16 bases between. Germline-derived CDR1 and CDR2 are MNHNS and SASEGT. The CDR3 sequence is 15 residues long. This CDR3 is CASIKEKGSSYEQYF. Here the CDR3 DNA reads TGTGCCAGCATCAAGGAGAAGGGCTCCTCCTACGAGCAGTACTTC.

To note about this clonotype: The junction and the germline gene differ at one end; a read error may be behind it. The chain has TRBV24-1 and TRBJ1-5; D is undetermined. Germline CDR1 reads KGHDR; CDR2 reads SFDVKD. The CDR3 is 10 residues long. The CDR3 is CATIWVSGPF. CDR3 nucleotide sequence: TGTGCCACCATATGGGTCTCGGGCCCTTTT.

This clonotype appeared many times. This rearrangement joins TRBV30 to TRBJ1-2; the match to TRBD1 covers 8 bases. V was pared by 6 bases and J by 1 base, with 4 bases of the junction left unmatched. CDR3 length equals 13 residues. Per germline, CDR1 GTSNPN and CDR2 SVGIG (reference sequence). CDR3 nucleotide sequence: TGTGCCTGCCGGGACAGGAGTAACTATGGCTACACCTTC. Encoded protein: CACRDRSNYGYTF.

In this sample, this clonotype turned up many times. CDR3 bases: TGCGCCAGCAGCGTCGGTGGGGCACAGAACGAGCAGTACTTC. It yields the protein CASSVGGAQNEQYF. The gene calls are TRBV5-1 and TRBJ2-7, with D possibly matching TRBD1 (5 bases). This CDR3 is 14 amino acids long. The germline V gene has CDR1 SGHRS and CDR2 YFSETQ. The V end lost 4 bases, the J end lost 5 bases, and 16 bases lay between the germline ends.

The chain joins TRBV30 to TRBJ1-6; D is possibly TRBD1 (5 bases). This CDR3 spans 12 amino acids. V dropped 8 bases and J dropped 8 bases, with 13 bases sitting between them. Germline loops: CDR1 GTSNPN, CDR2 SVGIG (reference sequence). CDR3 sequence reads: CAAGRGYSPLHF. The CDR3 coding sequence is TGTGCCGCGGGACGGGGGTATTCACCCCTCCACTTT.

This clonotype showed up many times. The gene calls are TRBV20-1 and TRBJ1-2; the D gene is possibly TRBD1 (5 bases). Trimming left V 6 bases short and J 5 bases short, with 16 bases between. This CDR3 is 13 amino acids long. Germline V CDR1 and CDR2: DFQATT, SNEGSKA (reference sequence). CDR3 in DNA: TGCAGTGCCCAGGGCCAGGACGGATATGGCTACACCTTC. Its translation: CSAQGQDGYGYTF.

This clonotype has at least ten counts. An end of the junction does not agree with germline; a read error may underlie this. The chain joins TRBV20-1 to TRBJ2-7; D perhaps matches TRBD1 (5 bases). The CDR3 sequence is 12 residues long. Germline CDR1 and CDR2: DFQATT and SNEGSKA (reference sequence). The CDR3 bases are TGCAGTGCTAGGGGGCGCCCCTACGGGCAGTACTTT. This encodes CSARGRPYGQYF.

The count of this clonotype is one. This chain joins TRBV6-2 or TRBV6-3 and TRBJ1-2; D ambiguous. The CDR3 contains 15 residues. V lost 3 bases and J lost 7, with 18 bases in between. CDR1 is MNHEY, CDR2 SVGEGT, per germline. In DNA, the CDR3 is TGTGCCAGCAGTTATGCTAGACGGCGCTTGGCTGGCTACACCTTC. It codes for CASSYARRRLAGYTF.